This TCR beta chain was identified in a study of cytomegalovirus exposure and HLA in healthy donors. PCR used 60 Vbeta primers and 13 Jbeta primers. Sequencing used immunoSEQ multiplex PCR; TCRdb keeps in-frame clones, though not all of them. The sample records about 160,000 clones, about three quarters being singletons. Details on this clone: The antigen remains unidentified.

The study's findings and limits: TRBV6-2, TRBV6-3 and other indistinguishable V segments were excluded.

Germline loops: CDR1 SGHTS, CDR2 YDEGEE. CDR3 length: 16 residues. V shed 3 bases, J shed 5 bases, and the junction held 8 bases outside the gene matches. Each donor was healthy, and each was a bone marrow donor. Sequencing was carried out using PBMCs. This clonotype was sampled from a woman in her forties or fifties in good health and CMV-seropositive. The chain recombines TRBV5-8 with TRBJ2-1; 10 nucleotides align to TRBD2. The DNA for the CDR3 is TGTGCCAGCAGCTCCTTAGCGGGAGGAGGTGACAATGAGCAGTTCTTC. Amino acid sequence: CASSSLAGGGDNEQFF.